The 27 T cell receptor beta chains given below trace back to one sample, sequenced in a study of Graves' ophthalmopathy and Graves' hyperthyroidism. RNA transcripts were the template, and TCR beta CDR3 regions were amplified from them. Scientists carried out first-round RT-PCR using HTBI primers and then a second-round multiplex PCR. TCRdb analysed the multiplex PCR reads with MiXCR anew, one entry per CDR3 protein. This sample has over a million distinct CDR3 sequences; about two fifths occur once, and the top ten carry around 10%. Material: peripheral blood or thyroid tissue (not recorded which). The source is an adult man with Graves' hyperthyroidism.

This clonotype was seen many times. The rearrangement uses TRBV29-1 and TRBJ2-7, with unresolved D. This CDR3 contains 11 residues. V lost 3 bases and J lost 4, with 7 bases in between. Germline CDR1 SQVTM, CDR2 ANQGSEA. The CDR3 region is CSVESGYEQYF. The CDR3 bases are TGCAGCGTTGAGTCAGGATACGAGCAGTACTTC.

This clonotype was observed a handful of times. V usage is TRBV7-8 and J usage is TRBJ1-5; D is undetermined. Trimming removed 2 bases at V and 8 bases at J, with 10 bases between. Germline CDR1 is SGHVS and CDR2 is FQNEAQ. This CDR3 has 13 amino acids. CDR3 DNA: TGTGCCAGCAGCTTAAGGCCCCGCGAGCCCCAGCATTTT. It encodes CASSLRPREPQHF.

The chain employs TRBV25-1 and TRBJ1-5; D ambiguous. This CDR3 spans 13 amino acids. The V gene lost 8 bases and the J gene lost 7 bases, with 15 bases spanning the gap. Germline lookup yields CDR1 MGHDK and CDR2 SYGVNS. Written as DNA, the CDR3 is TGTGCCAGCGGGTACTACGGGGTCCAGCCCCAGCATTTT. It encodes CASGYYGVQPQHF.

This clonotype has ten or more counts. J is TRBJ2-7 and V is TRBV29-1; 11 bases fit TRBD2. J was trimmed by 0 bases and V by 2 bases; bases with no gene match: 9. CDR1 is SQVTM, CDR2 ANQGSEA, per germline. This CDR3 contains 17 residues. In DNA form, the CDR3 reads TGCAGCGTTGAATTGAGACTAGCGGGGCGCCGCTCCTACGAGCAGTACTTC. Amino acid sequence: CSVELRLAGRRSYEQYF.

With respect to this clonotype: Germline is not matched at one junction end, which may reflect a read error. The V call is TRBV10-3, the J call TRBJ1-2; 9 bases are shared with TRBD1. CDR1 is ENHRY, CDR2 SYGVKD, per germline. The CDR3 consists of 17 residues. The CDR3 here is CASSYSGGQGGGYGYTF. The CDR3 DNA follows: TGTGCCAGCAGTTACTCGGGGGGACAGGGAGGCGGCTATGGCTACACCTTC.

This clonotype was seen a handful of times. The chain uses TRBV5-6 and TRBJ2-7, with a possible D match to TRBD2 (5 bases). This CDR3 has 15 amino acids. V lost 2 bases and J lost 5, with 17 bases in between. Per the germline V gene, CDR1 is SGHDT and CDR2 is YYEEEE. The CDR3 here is CASSLFPGNPNEQYF. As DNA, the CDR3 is TGTGCCAGCAGCTTATTTCCGGGGAACCCTAACGAGCAGTACTTC.

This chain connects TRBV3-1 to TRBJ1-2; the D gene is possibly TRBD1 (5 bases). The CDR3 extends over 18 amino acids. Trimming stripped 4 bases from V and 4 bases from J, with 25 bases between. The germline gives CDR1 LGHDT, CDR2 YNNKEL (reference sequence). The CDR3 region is CASSPEDRTRLRFYGYTF. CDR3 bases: TGTGCCAGCAGCCCTGAAGACAGAACCAGGCTTAGGTTCTATGGCTACACCTTC.

Written as DNA, the CDR3 is TGTGCCATGCGGGACAGAAGCACAGATACGCAGTATTTT. Amino acid sequence: CAMRDRSTDTQYF. This sequence joins TRBV10-3 and TRBJ2-3, with TRBD1 as a possible D gene (7 bases). Trimming cost V 9 bases and J 0 bases, with 10 bases left between them. There are 13 residues in the CDR3. Germline V gives CDR1 ENHRY, CDR2 SYGVKD.

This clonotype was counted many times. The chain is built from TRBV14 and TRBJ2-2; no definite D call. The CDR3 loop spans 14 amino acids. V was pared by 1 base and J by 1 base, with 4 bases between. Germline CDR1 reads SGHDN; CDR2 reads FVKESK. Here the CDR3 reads CASSQVRNTGELFF. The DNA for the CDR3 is TGTGCCAGCAGCCAAGTCAGGAACACCGGGGAGCTGTTTTTT. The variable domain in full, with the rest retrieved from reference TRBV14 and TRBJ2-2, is EAGVTQFPSHSVIEKGQTVTLRCDPISGHDNLYWYRRVMGKEIKFLLHFVKESKQDESGMPNNRFLAERTGGTYSTLKVQPAELEDSGVYFCASSQVRNTGELFFGEGSRLTVL.

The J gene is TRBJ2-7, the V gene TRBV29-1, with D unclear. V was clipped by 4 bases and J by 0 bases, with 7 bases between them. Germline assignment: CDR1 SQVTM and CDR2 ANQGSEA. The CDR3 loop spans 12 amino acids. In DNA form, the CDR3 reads TGCAGCGTTGTGGCCAGCTCCTACGAGCAGTACTTC. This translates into CSVVASSYEQYF.

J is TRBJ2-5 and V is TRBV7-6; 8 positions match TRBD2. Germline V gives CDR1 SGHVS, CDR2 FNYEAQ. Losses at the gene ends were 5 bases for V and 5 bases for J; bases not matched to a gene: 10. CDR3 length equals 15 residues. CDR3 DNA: TGTGCCAGCAGCAGAGCAAATAGCGGGACGGAGACCCAGTACTTC. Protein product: CASSRANSGTETQYF.

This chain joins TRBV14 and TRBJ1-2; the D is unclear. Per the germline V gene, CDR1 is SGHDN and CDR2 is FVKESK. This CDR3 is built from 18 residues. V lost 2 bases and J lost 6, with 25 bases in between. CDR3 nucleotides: TGTGCCAGCAGCCAAACAATGTATCCGGCGGATAGACATAATGGCTACACCTTC. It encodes CASSQTMYPADRHNGYTF.

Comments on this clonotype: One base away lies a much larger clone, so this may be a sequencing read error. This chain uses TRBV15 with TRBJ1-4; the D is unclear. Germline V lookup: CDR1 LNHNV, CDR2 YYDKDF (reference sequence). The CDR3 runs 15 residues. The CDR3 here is CATSRDSVTNGKLFF. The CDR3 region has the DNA TGTGCCACCAGCAGAGATTCAGTGACGAATGGAAAACTGTTTTTT.

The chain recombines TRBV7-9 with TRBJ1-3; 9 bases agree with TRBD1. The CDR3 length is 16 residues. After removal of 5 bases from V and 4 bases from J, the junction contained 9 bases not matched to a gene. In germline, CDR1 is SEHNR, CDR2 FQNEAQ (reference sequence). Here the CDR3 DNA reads TGTGCCAGCAGCCAAGGCGACAGGGGGTCAGGAAACACCATATATTTT. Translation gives CASSQGDRGSGNTIYF.

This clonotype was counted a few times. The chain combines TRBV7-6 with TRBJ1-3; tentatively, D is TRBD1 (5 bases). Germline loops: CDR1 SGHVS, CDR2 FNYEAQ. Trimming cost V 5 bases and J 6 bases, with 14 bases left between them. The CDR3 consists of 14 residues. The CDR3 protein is CASSPQGLKNTIYF. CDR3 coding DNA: TGTGCCAGCAGCCCTCAGGGTCTGAAAAACACCATATATTTT.

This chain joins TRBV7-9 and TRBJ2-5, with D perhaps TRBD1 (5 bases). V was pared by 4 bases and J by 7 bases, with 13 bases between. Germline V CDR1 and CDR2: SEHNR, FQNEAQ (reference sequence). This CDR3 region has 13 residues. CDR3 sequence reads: CASSSGRVGTQYF. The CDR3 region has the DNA TGTGCCAGCAGCTCTGGCAGGGTGGGGACCCAGTACTTC.

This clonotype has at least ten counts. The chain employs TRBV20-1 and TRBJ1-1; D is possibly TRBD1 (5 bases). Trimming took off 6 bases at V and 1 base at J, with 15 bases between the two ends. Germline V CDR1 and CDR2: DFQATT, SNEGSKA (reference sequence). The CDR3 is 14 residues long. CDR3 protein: CSAWQGKPNTEAFF. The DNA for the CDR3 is TGCAGTGCCTGGCAGGGAAAGCCGAACACTGAAGCTTTCTTT.

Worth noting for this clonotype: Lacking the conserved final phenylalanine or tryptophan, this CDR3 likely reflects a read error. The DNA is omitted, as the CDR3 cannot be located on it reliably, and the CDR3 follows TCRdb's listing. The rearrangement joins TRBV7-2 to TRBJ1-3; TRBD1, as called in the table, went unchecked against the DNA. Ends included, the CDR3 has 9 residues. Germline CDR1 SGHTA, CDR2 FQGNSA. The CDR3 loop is CASSFFAPG.

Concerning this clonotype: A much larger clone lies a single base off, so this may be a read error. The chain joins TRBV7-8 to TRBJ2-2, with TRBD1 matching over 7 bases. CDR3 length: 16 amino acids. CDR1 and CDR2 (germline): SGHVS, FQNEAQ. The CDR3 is CASSFLGTVNTGELSF. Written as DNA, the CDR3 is TGTGCCAGCAGCTTCCTCGGGACAGTTAACACCGGGGAGCTGTCTTTT.

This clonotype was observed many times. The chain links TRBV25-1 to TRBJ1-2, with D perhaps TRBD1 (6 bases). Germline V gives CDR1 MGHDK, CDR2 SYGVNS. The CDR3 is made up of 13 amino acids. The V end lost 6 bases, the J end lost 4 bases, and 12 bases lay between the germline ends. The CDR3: CASSGQKIYGYTF. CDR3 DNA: TGTGCCAGCAGCGGACAGAAAATCTATGGCTACACCTTC.

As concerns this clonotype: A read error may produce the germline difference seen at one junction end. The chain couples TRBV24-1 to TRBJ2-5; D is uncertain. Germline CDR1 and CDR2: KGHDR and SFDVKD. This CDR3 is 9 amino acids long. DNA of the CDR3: TGTACCACCAGCGAGACCCAGTACTTC. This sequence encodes CTTSETQYF.

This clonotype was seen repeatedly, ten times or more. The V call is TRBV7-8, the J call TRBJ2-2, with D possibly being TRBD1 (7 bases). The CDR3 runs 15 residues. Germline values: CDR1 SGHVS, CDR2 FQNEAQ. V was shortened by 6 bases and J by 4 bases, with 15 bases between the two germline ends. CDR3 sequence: CASSHRQGGTGELFF. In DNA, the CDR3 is TGTGCCAGCAGTCACAGACAGGGAGGCACCGGGGAGCTGTTTTTT.

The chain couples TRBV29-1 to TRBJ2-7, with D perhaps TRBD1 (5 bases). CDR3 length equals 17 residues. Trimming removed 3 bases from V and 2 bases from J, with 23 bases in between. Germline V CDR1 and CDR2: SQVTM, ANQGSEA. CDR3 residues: CSVDIAPRAGRPYEQYF. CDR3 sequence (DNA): TGCAGCGTTGATATCGCTCCCAGGGCAGGCCGCCCCTACGAGCAGTACTTC.

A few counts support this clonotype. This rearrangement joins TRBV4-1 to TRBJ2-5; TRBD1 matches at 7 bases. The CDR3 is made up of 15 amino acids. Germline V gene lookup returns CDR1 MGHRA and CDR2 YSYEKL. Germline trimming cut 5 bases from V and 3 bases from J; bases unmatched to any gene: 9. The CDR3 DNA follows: TGCGCCAGCAGCTTACGGACTGACAGGGAAGAGACCCAGTACTTC. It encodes CASSLRTDREETQYF.

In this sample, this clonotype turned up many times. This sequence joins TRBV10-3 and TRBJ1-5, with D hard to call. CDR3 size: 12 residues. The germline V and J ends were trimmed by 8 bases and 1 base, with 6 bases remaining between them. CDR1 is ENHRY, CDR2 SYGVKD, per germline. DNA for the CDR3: TGTGCCATCTCCGACAGCAATCAGCCCCAGCATTTT. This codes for CAISDSNQPQHF.

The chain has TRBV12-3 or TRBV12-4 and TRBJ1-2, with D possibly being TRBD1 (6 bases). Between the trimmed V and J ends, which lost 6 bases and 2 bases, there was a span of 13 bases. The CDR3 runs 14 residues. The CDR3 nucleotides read TGTGCCAGCAGGAGGCGGGGGGCAAACTATGGCTACACCTTC. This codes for CASRRRGANYGYTF.

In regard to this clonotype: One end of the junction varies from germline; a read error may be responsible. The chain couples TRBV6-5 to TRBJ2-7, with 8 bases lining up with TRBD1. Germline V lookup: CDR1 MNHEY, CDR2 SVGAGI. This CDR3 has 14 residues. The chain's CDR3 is CASSSRTGMEQWNF. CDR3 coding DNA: TGTGCCAGCAGCTCCCGGACAGGGATGGAGCAGTGGAACTTC.